This T cell receptor beta chain comes out of a study of T-cell reconstitution after alpha-beta-depleted transplantation in children. This clonotype was seen ten or more times. Preparation of the TCRbeta library involved a method that used unique molecular identifiers. TCRdb called the PCR reads again in MiXCR, with one record for every CDR3 protein. The sample contains 400,000 to 550,000 distinct CDR3 sequences, about 10% of which appear only once. Trimming cost V 3 bases and J 4 bases, with 9 bases left between them. The CDR3 is 13 residues long. The TCR was taken from a child between 2 and 9 years old with inherited bone marrow failure, due to receive a stem cell transplant. J is TRBJ1-1 and V is TRBV12-3 or TRBV12-4; D remains unclear. Sequenced here: PBMCs, sampled before TCRalphabeta/CD19-depleted stem cell transplant. CDR3 bases: TGTGCCAGCAGTTTGGGCGGACCCACTGAAGCTTTCTTT. Protein product: CASSLGGPTEAFF.